This is a list of T cell receptor beta chains from one sample in a study of cytomegalovirus exposure and HLA in healthy donors. Sequencing used immunoSEQ multiplex PCR; TCRdb keeps in-frame clones, though not all of them. Its table lists approximately 52,000 clones. The material sequenced was PBMCs. The source of these receptors is a man over 45 in good health and CMV-seropositive. Each CDR3 is given with its conserved first and last residue.

V gene	CDR3 length	J gene	CDR3 protein
TRBV28	14	TRBJ2-1	CASSPQGPIDEQFF
TRBV6-5	15	TRBJ2-1	CASSYSSGRPSEQFF
TRBV28	15	TRBJ2-7	CASSLVGQGSFEQYF
TRBV5-8	14	TRBJ2-7	CASSLGRGLGEQYF
TRBV29-1	19	TRBJ2-1	CSVTIMGLAGGPFTNEQFF
TRBV7-9	14	TRBJ1-1	CASSLRQMNTEAFF
TRBV28	19	TRBJ2-3	CASSTVDLAGGPSTDTQYF
TRBV11-3	14	TRBJ2-3	CASSFPGRTDTQYF
TRBV6-5	13	TRBJ2-7	CATRGMGLYEQYF
TRBV27	14	TRBJ1-6	CASRYGGSNSPLHF
TRBV7-6	16	TRBJ1-1	CASSLEWDTGNTEAFF
TRBV4-3	13	TRBJ1-2	CASSQTAAGGYTF
TRBV4-1	14	TRBJ1-2	CASSTPTRNYGYTF
TRBV19	16	TRBJ2-1	CASSIDRGGAGNEQFF
TRBV18	14	TRBJ1-1	CASSPGGVRTEAFF
TRBV7-2	14	TRBJ1-2	CASSPGGQGYGYTF
TRBV4-1	17	TRBJ1-5	CASSQDSGQGDRQPQHF
TRBV4-3	15	TRBJ2-1	CASSLLAVSYNEQFF
TRBV6-5	13	TRBJ2-3	CASLSPSEATQYF
TRBV29-1	13	TRBJ2-7	CSVEGDRGSEQYF
TRBV28	11	TRBJ2-5	CASSSSRGRNF
TRBV7-9	13	TRBJ1-2	CASSSSGWWGYTF
TRBV7-9	13	TRBJ1-1	CATSGRGNTEAFF
TRBV6-5	13	TRBJ1-2	CASNLGQGGLFTF
TRBV6-1	15	TRBJ1-5	CASSGYRTGNQPQHF
TRBV4-3	13	TRBJ2-2	CASSPTTHGELFF
TRBV19	15	TRBJ1-2	CASSPRGNLVNGYTF
TRBV13	17	TRBJ2-7	CASSRPTGKRARDEQYF
TRBV9	16	TRBJ1-1	CASSVGRGRADTEAFF
TRBV7-9	12	TRBJ2-3	CASRSLANTQYF
TRBV7-2	16	TRBJ2-3	CASSWGRGGRGYTQYF
TRBV7-9	15	TRBJ2-1	CASSFSLAEYNEQFF
TRBV4-2	13	TRBJ1-5	CASSQDRNQPQHF
TRBV29-1	14	TRBJ2-7	CSVGRAGLTYEQYF
TRBV19	15	TRBJ1-5	CASSSTGGGGQPQHF
TRBV5-1	16	TRBJ1-4	CASSLTGQGRGEKLFF
TRBV4-3	16	TRBJ1-4	CASSQDDRTTNEKLFF
TRBV27	18	TRBJ2-6	CASSWGGLAVSGANVLTF
TRBV4-1	16	TRBJ2-7	CASSRSTGDPDYEQYF
TRBV28	14	TRBJ1-1	CASDPQGQGVGAFF
TRBV27	14	TRBJ1-5	CASRDRASNQPQHF
TRBV19	14	TRBJ2-5	CASRGGPYQETQYF